Shown below are 30 T cell receptor beta chains from a single sample sequenced in a study of blood T cell repertoires in COVID-19. Repertoires were generated with immunoSEQ multiplex PCR, while TCRdb's copy carries only in-frame clones and drops some. In the table there are hundreds of thousands of clones, 82% of which are singletons. The sample taken for sequencing was peripheral blood. The receptors were gathered from a woman aged 55-69 years with active or convalescent COVID-19.

V is TRBV19 and J is TRBJ2-3; 9 bases align to TRBD2. Per germline, CDR1 LNHDA and CDR2 SQIVND (reference sequence). The CDR3 has 14 residues. Trimming removed 7 bases from V and 4 bases from J; junction bases left unmatched: 6. DNA for the CDR3: TGTGCCAGTAAGGGCGGGGGGGCTGCAGATACGCAGTATTTT. As protein: CASKGGGAADTQYF.

V is TRBV11-1 and J is TRBJ2-5; D is possibly TRBD2 (6 bases). Trimming took 3 bases from V and 5 from J, leaving 13 bases between them. This CDR3 is built from 14 residues. Per germline, CDR1 SGHAT and CDR2 FQDESV (reference sequence). The CDR3: CASSLTSAQETQYF. CDR3 bases: TGTGCCAGCAGCTTGACTAGTGCCCAGGAGACCCAGTACTTC.

The chain links TRBV5-1 to TRBJ1-1; TRBD1 might be the D (6 bases). The CDR3 runs to 15 residues. Germline-derived CDR1 and CDR2 are SGHRS and YFSETQ. The V gene lost 0 bases and the J gene lost 3 bases, with 12 bases spanning the gap. This chain's CDR3 is CASSLVTGRDTEAFF. The CDR3 DNA is TGCGCCAGCAGCTTGGTTACAGGGAGGGACACTGAAGCTTTCTTT.

Note on this clone: Mismatch with germline at one junction end may stem from a read error. The rearrangement joins TRBV19 to TRBJ2-6; 7 bases line up with TRBD1. Looked up from germline, CDR1 is LNHDA and CDR2 is SQIVND (reference sequence). This CDR3 is 17 amino acids long. CDR3 DNA: TGTGCCAGTAGTCTACGACAGGGTCCCTCTGTGGCCAACGTCCTGACTTTC. This sequence encodes CASSLRQGPSVANVLTF.

V is TRBV3-1 (or the pseudogene TRBV3-2) and J is TRBJ1-1, with D hard to call. CDR3 size: 13 residues. Germline lookup yields CDR1 LGHDT and CDR2 YNNKEL (reference sequence). The ends were cut back, 0 bases at V and 4 bases at J, with 6 bases in the middle. The CDR3 DNA sequence: TGTGCCAGCAGCCAAGAACGGGGCACTGAAGCTTTCTTT. Amino acid sequence: CASSQERGTEAFF.

The V gene is TRBV6-6, the J gene TRBJ1-1; D is unclear. The CDR3 runs 13 residues. V gave up 0 bases and J gave up 11 bases, with 13 bases separating them. The germline V gene has CDR1 MNHNY and CDR2 SVGAGI (reference sequence). CDR3 residues: CASSYSGNRGAFF. The CDR3 bases are TGTGCCAGCAGTTACTCAGGCAACCGCGGGGCTTTCTTT.

The gene calls are TRBV6-1 and TRBJ2-7, with D possibly matching TRBD1 (6 bases). V was trimmed by 6 bases and J by 3 bases, leaving 12 bases between them. The CDR3 loop spans 13 amino acids. Germline loops: CDR1 MNHNS, CDR2 SASEGT. The CDR3 loop is CASSITGNYEQYF. In DNA form, the CDR3 reads TGTGCCAGCAGCATTACAGGGAACTACGAGCAGTACTTC.

The chain carries TRBV11-2 and TRBJ2-1, with 10 bases matching TRBD2. The germline CDR1 and CDR2 sequences are SGHAT and FQNNGV. The trim removed 0 bases at V and 0 bases at J, leaving 5 bases unmatched. This CDR3 spans 18 amino acids. CDR3 sequence reads: CASSLELIAGGSYNEQFF. As DNA, the CDR3 is TGTGCCAGCAGCTTAGAACTTATAGCGGGGGGCTCCTACAATGAGCAGTTCTTC.

This clone has just a few counts. The chain recombines TRBV11-3 with TRBJ2-2; 8 nucleotides align to TRBD1. CDR1 is SGHNT, CDR2 YENEEA, per germline. V shed 0 bases, J shed 3 bases, and the junction held 6 bases outside the gene matches. This CDR3 is built from 17 residues. The CDR3 sequence: CASSLETGDSYTGELFF. In DNA form, the CDR3 reads TGTGCCAGCAGCTTAGAGACAGGGGACTCCTACACCGGGGAGCTGTTTTTT.

The J gene is TRBJ2-4, the V gene TRBV27, with 7 bases that match TRBD2. The germline V gene has CDR1 MNHEY and CDR2 SMNVEV (reference sequence). This CDR3 spans 16 amino acids. V trimming: 6 bases; J trimming: 3 bases; junction bases outside the gene matches: 11. The CDR3 sequence is CASSPGLAAVKNIQYF. The CDR3 DNA is TGTGCCAGCAGCCCGGGCCTAGCGGCGGTCAAAAACATTCAGTACTTC.

The table lists this clone with a count of one. This chain joins TRBV5-1 and TRBJ1-2, with 8 bases identical to TRBD1. The V and J ends lost 1 base and 8 bases, in that order; junction bases with no gene match: 16. In germline, CDR1 is SGHRS, CDR2 YFSETQ. The CDR3 is 17 residues long. The CDR3 reads CASSLIQGQGASEGYTF. The CDR3 DNA follows: TGCGCCAGCAGCTTGATTCAGGGGCAGGGGGCTTCGGAGGGCTACACCTTC.

This clone occurred once. This rearrangement joins TRBV27 to TRBJ2-3; 7 nucleotides agree with TRBD2. CDR1 MNHEY and CDR2 SMNVEV come from the germline V gene (reference sequence). J gave up 2 bases and V 3 bases, and 11 bases lay outside the gene matches. CDR3 length equals 17 residues. CDR3 coding DNA: TGTGCCAGCAGTTTCTTTCGGGCGGGGGACCTCACAGATACGCAGTATTTT. This codes for CASSFFRAGDLTDTQYF.

This chain uses TRBV27 with TRBJ1-1; D might be TRBD1 (6 bases). There are 17 residues in the CDR3. V lost 2 bases, J lost 5 bases, and 21 bases lay in between. Germline V gene lookup returns CDR1 MNHEY and CDR2 SMNVEV (reference sequence). The chain's CDR3 is CASSLILGTRRGTEAFF. CDR3 DNA: TGTGCCAGCAGTTTAATTTTGGGGACACGCAGAGGGACTGAAGCTTTCTTT.

This clone was observed a handful of times. The V call is TRBV6-6, the J call TRBJ1-1; a possible D gene is TRBD1 (6 bases). V gave up 5 bases and J gave up 1 base, with 11 bases separating them. The germline V gene encodes CDR1 MNHNY and CDR2 SVGAGI (reference sequence). The CDR3 has 14 residues. The CDR3 DNA follows: TGTGCCAGCAGTCAACAGGGAAGGAACACTGAAGCTTTCTTT. Its translation: CASSQQGRNTEAFF.

The J gene is TRBJ1-1, the V gene TRBV7-8; D is unclear. The CDR3 totals 13 residues. CDR1 SGHVS and CDR2 FQNEAQ come from the germline V gene. With 5 bases removed from V and 2 bases from J, the gap between germline ends came to 9 bases. The CDR3 is CASSLTDNTEAFF. DNA of the CDR3: TGTGCCAGCAGCCTCACAGACAACACTGAAGCTTTCTTT.

The rearrangement joins TRBV7-9 to TRBJ1-2; 7 bases fit TRBD1. The V segment lost 5 bases and the J segment 7 bases; nucleotides outside the gene matches: 7. This CDR3 has 13 residues. The germline V gene has CDR1 SEHNR and CDR2 FQNEAQ (reference sequence). The DNA of the CDR3 is TGTGCCAGCAGCCCAGGGACAGTAGGTGGCTACACCTTC. Translated, it gives CASSPGTVGGYTF.

The chain uses TRBV19 and TRBJ1-3, with TRBD1 matching 7 bases. The CDR3 is 17 residues long. V lost 4 bases and J lost 1; bases outside the gene matches: 10. CDR1 and CDR2 (germline): LNHDA, SQIVND (reference sequence). CDR3 protein: CASSKGAMGQSGNTIYF. CDR3 sequence (DNA): TGTGCCAGTAGTAAGGGGGCAATGGGTCAATCTGGAAACACCATATATTTT.

The rearrangement uses TRBV5-1 and TRBJ1-3; D is uncertain. V dropped 3 bases and J dropped 0 bases, with 7 bases sitting between them. The CDR3 totals 14 residues. CDR1 and CDR2 (germline): SGHRS, YFSETQ. CDR3 DNA sequence: TGCGCCAGCAGCTCTGCCAGCTCTGGAAACACCATATATTTT. Translated: CASSSASSGNTIYF.

A few counts support this clone. The chain joins TRBV14 to TRBJ1-2; possible D gene TRBD1, 5 bases. Germline loops: CDR1 SGHDN, CDR2 FVKESK. This CDR3 is 14 amino acids long. Trimming took 3 bases from V and 4 from J, leaving 12 bases between them. In DNA form, the CDR3 reads TGTGCCAGCAGCCACCGACAGAGTAGCTATGGCTACACCTTC. Protein: CASSHRQSSYGYTF.

The genes are TRBV5-1 and TRBJ1-1, with TRBD1 identical over 7 bases. This CDR3 has 17 amino acids. Germline CDR1 SGHRS, CDR2 YFSETQ. V trimming: 3 bases; J trimming: 7 bases; junction bases outside the gene matches: 18. In nucleotides, the CDR3 is TGCGCCAGCAGCTCGTTGACAGGGCATGGGTTATTGGGTGAAGCTTTCTTT. It translates to CASSSLTGHGLLGEAFF. The complete variable domain, with remaining parts taken from reference TRBV5-1 and TRBJ1-1, reads KAGVTQTPRYLIKTRGQQVTLSCSPISGHRSVSWYQQTPGQGLQFLFEYFSETQRNKGNFPGRFSGRQFSNSRSEMNVSTLELGDSALYLCASSSLTGHGLLGEAFFGQGTRLTVV.

This chain links TRBV12-3 or TRBV12-4 with TRBJ2-4, with D perhaps matching TRBD1 (6 bases). This CDR3 region has 13 residues. Trimming pared 2 bases from V and 6 bases from J, leaving 8 bases between. CDR3 loop: CASSLTGRNIQYF. The CDR3 DNA sequence: TGTGCCAGCAGTTTAACAGGGAGAAACATTCAGTACTTC.

The table lists this clone with a few counts. The chain joins TRBV2 to TRBJ1-1; D is undetermined. Germline loops: CDR1 SNHLY, CDR2 FYNNEI. Between the trimmed V and J ends, which lost 4 bases and 0 bases, there was a span of 6 bases. The length of the CDR3 is 13 residues. CDR3 sequence: CASSVELNTEAFF. CDR3 in DNA: TGTGCCAGCAGTGTAGAACTGAACACTGAAGCTTTCTTT.

V gene TRBV29-1 combines with J gene TRBJ1-1; 8 positions match TRBD1. This CDR3 region has 13 residues. The V gene's germline CDR1 is SQVTM and CDR2 ANQGSEA. V shed 5 bases, J shed 2 bases, and the junction held 4 bases outside the gene matches. CDR3 nucleotides: TGCAGCGTTCCCAGGGGGCCTAACACTGAAGCTTTCTTT. As protein: CSVPRGPNTEAFF. Together with reference TRBV29-1 and TRBJ1-1, the CDR3 gives the full variable domain: SAVISQKPSRDICQRGTSLTIQCQVDSQVTMMFWYRQQPGQSLTLIATANQGSEATYESGFVIDKFPISRPNLTFSTLTVSNMSPEDSSIYLCSVPRGPNTEAFFGQGTRLTVV.

This sequence joins TRBV18 and TRBJ1-2; 7 positions agree with TRBD1. The CDR3 contains 19 residues. Germline V gene lookup returns CDR1 KGHSH and CDR2 LQKENI. The V gene end was trimmed by 3 bases and the J gene end by 6 bases; junction bases not matched to a gene: 22. DNA of the CDR3: TGTGCCAGCTCACCTAATACGCCGACAGGGACAAACGGGGCACATGGCTACACCTTC. Amino acids: CASSPNTPTGTNGAHGYTF.

The genes are TRBV6-5 and TRBJ2-5; TRBD2 matches at 7 bases. This CDR3 is built from 15 residues. With 2 bases clipped from V and 4 bases from J, the junction kept 7 bases outside the gene matches. CDR1 and CDR2 (germline): MNHEY, SVGAGI. The CDR3 sequence: CASSYGSVAGETQYF. In DNA, the CDR3 is TGTGCCAGCAGTTACGGGTCGGTAGCGGGAGAGACCCAGTACTTC.

The chain uses TRBV4-3 and TRBJ2-3; 8 positions match TRBD2. The CDR3 totals 18 residues. Germline lookup yields CDR1 LGHNA and CDR2 YSLEER. Trimming at V came to 1 base and at J to 0 bases, leaving 9 bases not matched to a gene. The CDR3 nucleotides are TGCGCCAGCAGCCAAGCCCCGGGACTAGTGCCTAGCACAGATACGCAGTATTTT. Translated: CASSQAPGLVPSTDTQYF.

This clone has only a few counts. The chain links TRBV2 to TRBJ2-7, with D perhaps TRBD1 (5 bases). Trimming stripped 4 bases from V and 0 bases from J, with 10 bases between. The CDR3 covers 14 residues. CDR1 and CDR2 from the germline V gene are SNHLY and FYNNEI. The CDR3 spells CASSVSGFSYEQYF. The CDR3 DNA reads as TGTGCCAGCAGTGTCTCAGGGTTCTCCTACGAGCAGTACTTC. The full variable domain, in which reference TRBV2 and TRBJ2-7 provide the parts outside the CDR3, is EPEVTQTPSHQVTQMGQEVILRCVPISNHLYFYWYRQILGQKVEFLVSFYNNEISEKSEIFDDQFSVERPDGSNFTLKIRSTKLEDSAMYFCASSVSGFSYEQYFGPGTRLTVT.

This clone has a handful of counts. The V and J genes are TRBV29-1 and TRBJ1-2; no clear D. The CDR3 length is 13 residues. Germline CDR1 is SQVTM and CDR2 is ANQGSEA. V dropped 4 bases and J dropped 3 bases, with 12 bases sitting between them. This CDR3 is CSVASGSDYGYTF. DNA of the CDR3: TGCAGCGTTGCTTCGGGTTCCGACTATGGCTACACCTTC.

In its sample, this clone was seen a few times. This chain links TRBV12-3 or TRBV12-4 with TRBJ2-7; D not resolved. Trimming shortened V by 6 bases and J by 6 bases, and 9 bases separated the two germline ends. The CDR3 is made up of 11 amino acids. This chain's CDR3 is CASSLLREQYF. The CDR3 region has the DNA TGTGCCAGCAGCCTACTGCGCGAGCAGTACTTC.

This clone has a count of ten or more. The chain combines TRBV18 with TRBJ1-2, with a possible D match to TRBD1 (6 bases). The CDR3 is 18 residues long. The V end was cut by 1 base, the J end by 2 bases, with 20 bases between. Germline CDR1 is KGHSH and CDR2 is LQKENI. The CDR3 DNA follows: TGTGCCAGCTCACCACTCCGGGACATAGGGGAGACAAACTATGGCTACACCTTC. It codes for CASSPLRDIGETNYGYTF.